This T cell receptor beta chain emerged from a study of blood T cells in healthy people across ages. The germline V and J ends were trimmed by 6 bases and 8 bases, with 20 bases remaining between them. Per the germline V gene, CDR1 is SGHAT and CDR2 is FQNNGV. The CDR3 runs to 15 residues. PCR was performed a second time for 7 to 11 cycles using a sample-barcoded 5' primer and a J-beta primer mix. TCRdb re-called the 5' RACE reads with MiXCR, one entry per CDR3 protein. The repertoire holds roughly 700,000 distinct CDR3 sequences, approximately 49% seen once, with around a third in the top ten. This clonotype was recorded a few times.

The V and J genes are TRBV11-2 and TRBJ2-1; the D is unclear. Sequenced input: blood. The receptor was derived from a woman aged 55-75 years in good health. The CDR3 DNA reads as TGTGCCAGCAGTAAGGCCCTAAAGCTAACATATGAGCAGTTCTTC. As protein: CASSKALKLTYEQFF.